This is a list of T cell receptor beta chains from one sample in a study of blood T cells in healthy people across ages. MiXCR, run by TCRdb on the 5' RACE reads, gives a single entry per CDR3 protein. The table shows about 1,000,000 distinct CDR3 sequences, with 40% to 45% occurring only once. Sequencing was done on a sample of blood. The receptors derive from a woman in her fifties or sixties in good health. The CDR3 runs from the conserved cysteine through the conserved F or W. The D gene is left open where the match is weak. Clone size appears in some rows only: once, few, many, or a class for an expanded clone.

j_call: TRBJ2-7; d_call: NA; v_call: TRBV7-9; clone_size: few; cdr3_aa: CASSLFAVEQYF; cdr3_nt: TGTGCCAGCAGCTTATTCGCGGTTGAGCAGTACTTC
j_call: TRBJ1-2; d_call: NA; v_call: TRBV6-1; clone_size: NA; cdr3_aa: CASSDPRGGARYTF; cdr3_nt: TGTGCCAGCAGTGATCCCCGGGGGGGGGCTCGCTACACCTTC
j_call: TRBJ2-3; d_call: TRBD2; v_call: TRBV29-1; clone_size: NA; cdr3_aa: CSAPLAGVVDTQYF; cdr3_nt: TGCAGCGCCCCTTTGGCGGGAGTGGTAGATACGCAGTATTTT
j_call: TRBJ1-5; d_call: NA; v_call: TRBV7-2; clone_size: few; cdr3_aa: CASSLVATGGNQPQHF; cdr3_nt: TGTGCCAGCAGCTTAGTTGCTACAGGCGGGAATCAGCCCCAGCATTTT
j_call: TRBJ2-7; d_call: NA; v_call: TRBV2; clone_size: NA; cdr3_aa: CASSDPPGVAGYEQYF; cdr3_nt: TGTGCCAGCAGCGACCCTCCGGGAGTGGCGGGTTACGAGCAGTACTTC
j_call: TRBJ2-1; d_call: TRBD2; v_call: TRBV4-1; clone_size: NA; cdr3_aa: CASSHPYALAGEGSSYNEQFF; cdr3_nt: TGCGCCAGCAGCCACCCTTACGCACTAGCGGGAGAGGGGAGCTCCTACAATGAGCAGTTCTTC
j_call: TRBJ2-1; d_call: TRBD2; v_call: TRBV12-3/TRBV12-4; clone_size: few; cdr3_aa: CASSFLLLAGMVEQFF; cdr3_nt: TGTGCCAGCAGTTTTTTGTTACTAGCGGGAATGGTTGAGCAGTTCTTC
j_call: TRBJ2-1; d_call: NA; v_call: TRBV20-1; clone_size: few; cdr3_aa: CSANREDNEQFF; cdr3_nt: TGCAGTGCTAACAGGGAGGACAATGAGCAGTTCTTC
j_call: TRBJ2-5; d_call: NA; v_call: TRBV20-1; clone_size: NA; cdr3_aa: CSASFVSGKETQYF; cdr3_nt: TGCAGTGCTAGCTTTGTTAGCGGAAAAGAGACCCAGTACTTC
j_call: TRBJ1-2; d_call: NA; v_call: TRBV6-5; clone_size: NA; cdr3_aa: CASSKSRNYGYTF; cdr3_nt: TGTGCCAGCAGTAAGAGTCGCAACTATGGCTACACCTTC
j_call: TRBJ2-7; d_call: NA; v_call: TRBV9; clone_size: NA; cdr3_aa: CASSPRASPDNEQYF; cdr3_nt: TGTGCCAGCAGCCCGAGGGCTAGCCCCGACAATGAGCAGTACTTC
j_call: TRBJ2-2; d_call: NA; v_call: TRBV5-1; clone_size: NA; cdr3_aa: CASSFRGQTSTGELFF; cdr3_nt: TGCGCCAGCAGCTTCCGTGGCCAGACCAGCACCGGGGAGCTGTTTTTT
j_call: TRBJ2-5; d_call: TRBD1; v_call: TRBV12-3/TRBV12-4; clone_size: NA; cdr3_aa: CASTGQGATQETQYF; cdr3_nt: TGTGCCAGCACCGGTCAGGGGGCTACCCAAGAGACCCAGTACTTC
j_call: TRBJ2-7; d_call: TRBD1; v_call: TRBV7-8; clone_size: NA; cdr3_aa: CASSRQGNPYEQYF; cdr3_nt: TGTGCCAGCAGCCGACAGGGGAATCCCTACGAGCAGTACTTC
j_call: TRBJ2-1; d_call: TRBD1; v_call: TRBV28; clone_size: once; cdr3_aa: CASSLDRGRLSFNEQFF; cdr3_nt: TGTGCCAGCAGTTTAGACAGGGGCCGCCTTTCTTTTAATGAGCAGTTCTTC
j_call: TRBJ2-3; d_call: NA; v_call: TRBV9; clone_size: NA; cdr3_aa: CASSVRGSTDTQYF; cdr3_nt: TGTGCCAGCAGCGTTCGCGGGAGCACAGATACGCAGTATTTT
j_call: TRBJ1-2; d_call: NA; v_call: TRBV27; clone_size: many; cdr3_aa: CASRGGEFGYTF; cdr3_nt: TGTGCCAGCAGGGGGGGCGAGTTTGGCTACACCTTC
j_call: TRBJ2-3; d_call: TRBD1; v_call: TRBV6-5; clone_size: many; cdr3_aa: CASSFRRGLGTDTQYF; cdr3_nt: TGTGCCAGCTCCTTCCGCAGGGGGCTGGGCACAGATACGCAGTATTTT
j_call: TRBJ1-1; d_call: TRBD1; v_call: TRBV5-1; clone_size: NA; cdr3_aa: CASSPRTGGAPEAFF; cdr3_nt: TGCGCCAGCAGCCCCAGGACAGGGGGCGCACCTGAAGCTTTCTTT
j_call: TRBJ2-7; d_call: NA; v_call: TRBV15; clone_size: NA; cdr3_aa: CATSRQGGSYEQYF; cdr3_nt: TGTGCCACCAGCAGACAGGGTGGGTCCTACGAGCAGTACTTC
j_call: TRBJ2-3; d_call: NA; v_call: TRBV21-1; clone_size: few; cdr3_aa: CGGQGSTDTQYF; cdr3_nt: TGTGGGGGACAGGGAAGCACAGATACGCAGTATTTT
j_call: TRBJ2-1; d_call: NA; v_call: TRBV20-1; clone_size: few; cdr3_aa: CSARGQGREIGQFF; cdr3_nt: TGCAGTGCTAGGGGGCAGGGAAGAGAGATTGGGCAGTTCTTC
j_call: TRBJ1-4; d_call: NA; v_call: TRBV29-1; clone_size: many; cdr3_aa: CSVVGQVGEKLFF; cdr3_nt: TGCAGCGTTGTAGGGCAGGTTGGTGAAAAACTGTTTTTT
j_call: TRBJ2-7; d_call: TRBD2; v_call: TRBV28; clone_size: NA; cdr3_aa: CASSEASGRVEQYF; cdr3_nt: TGTGCCAGCAGCGAGGCTAGCGGACGGGTGGAGCAGTACTTC
j_call: TRBJ1-5; d_call: TRBD1; v_call: TRBV27; clone_size: few; cdr3_aa: CASRKPGDRARGNQPQHF; cdr3_nt: TGTGCCAGCAGAAAACCGGGGGACAGGGCTAGGGGCAATCAGCCCCAGCATTTT
j_call: TRBJ2-7; d_call: TRBD1; v_call: TRBV24-1; clone_size: NA; cdr3_aa: CATQMRQGSEQYF; cdr3_nt: TGTGCCACTCAAATGAGACAGGGGTCCGAGCAGTACTTC
j_call: TRBJ1-4; d_call: NA; v_call: TRBV21-1; clone_size: NA; cdr3_aa: CASCGRNEKLFF; cdr3_nt: TGTGCCAGCTGTGGCCGAAATGAAAAACTGTTTTTT
j_call: TRBJ2-1; d_call: NA; v_call: TRBV6-5; clone_size: many; cdr3_aa: CASSFSGEQFF; cdr3_nt: TGTGCCAGCAGCTTTTCTGGGGAGCAGTTCTTC
j_call: TRBJ2-5; d_call: TRBD2; v_call: TRBV4-1; clone_size: NA; cdr3_aa: CASSQAVAGVIQETQYF; cdr3_nt: TGCGCCAGCAGCCAGGCTGTAGCGGGAGTCATCCAAGAGACCCAGTACTTC
j_call: TRBJ2-6; d_call: NA; v_call: TRBV18; clone_size: NA; cdr3_aa: CASSPQYRVFSGANVLTF; cdr3_nt: TGTGCCAGCTCACCACAGTACAGGGTTTTCTCTGGGGCCAACGTCCTGACTTTC
j_call: TRBJ2-1; d_call: TRBD2; v_call: TRBV20-1; clone_size: NA; cdr3_aa: CSAQVSLAGERSEQFF; cdr3_nt: TGCAGTGCTCAAGTAAGCCTAGCGGGAGAAAGGAGTGAGCAGTTCTTC
j_call: TRBJ2-7; d_call: TRBD1; v_call: TRBV11-2; clone_size: few; cdr3_aa: CASRPRTGRYEQYF; cdr3_nt: TGTGCCAGCAGGCCGAGGACAGGCCGCTACGAGCAGTACTTC